The 11 T cell receptor beta chains reported below all come from one sample, sequenced in a study of beta chain features in type 1 diabetes. The study's findings and limits: Type 1 diabetes patients showed a moderate but significant shortening of TCRB CDR3s in all four CD4+ subsets.

All of the isolated RNA was reverse transcribed, so expressed TCRB transcripts were sequenced. Profiled with immunoSEQ multiplex PCR; TCRdb holds only in-frame clones, not every one. The sample consists of approximately 360,000 clones, approximately 12% of them appearing once. These receptors lack a known antigen. The sample was naive CD4+ T cells from blood. The origin of the receptors is a woman younger than 35 with type 1 diabetes.

This chain connects TRBV5-6 to TRBJ2-7; 10 nucleotides align to TRBD1. From germline, CDR1 is SGHDT and CDR2 YYEEEE. The trim removed 3 bases at V and 3 bases at J, leaving 6 bases unmatched. This CDR3 is 15 amino acids long. DNA of the CDR3: TGTGCCAGCAGCTCCCGGGACAGGGGACACTACGAGCAGTACTTC. It codes for CASSSRDRGHYEQYF.

This clone came up a few times. The V and J genes are TRBV5-1 and TRBJ2-2; D might be TRBD2 (5 bases). This CDR3 is built from 15 residues. CDR1 SGHRS and CDR2 YFSETQ come from the germline V gene. Trimming shortened V by 8 bases and J by 5 bases, and 19 bases separated the two germline ends. The CDR3 DNA follows: TGCGCCAGTGGTGTATCCGGGATCACAACCGGGGAGCTGTTTTTT. It encodes CASGVSGITTGELFF.

To note about this clone: The junction and the germline gene differ at one end; a read error may be behind it. The chain is built from TRBV5-4 and TRBJ1-1; D gene uncertain. Germline lookup yields CDR1 SGHNT and CDR2 YYREEE (reference sequence). CDR3 length equals 15 residues. The CDR3 bases are TGCGCCAGCAGCCAACTCATACAGTCCCCTCATGAAGCTTTCTTT. Translation gives CASSQLIQSPHEAFF.

This chain links TRBV7-9 with TRBJ1-6, with TRBD1 matching 7 bases. The CDR3 covers 15 residues. CDR1 is SEHNR, CDR2 FQNEAQ, per germline (reference sequence). With V trimmed by 5 bases and J by 7 bases, 8 bases remained unmatched. Written as DNA, the CDR3 is TGTGCCAGCAGCGCCTTGGACAGGAACAATTCACCCCTCCACTTT. It is translated as CASSALDRNNSPLHF.

This chain joins TRBV5-1 and TRBJ2-2; D gene unclear. V lost 2 bases to trimming and J lost 5 bases, with 13 bases between them. The germline gives CDR1 SGHRS, CDR2 YFSETQ. The CDR3 has 15 amino acids. CDR3 sequence: CASSFQESVTGELFF. DNA of the CDR3: TGCGCCAGCAGCTTCCAAGAGAGCGTAACCGGGGAGCTGTTTTTT. Combining the CDR3 with reference TRBV5-1 and TRBJ2-2 gives the whole variable domain KAGVTQTPRYLIKTRGQQVTLSCSPISGHRSVSWYQQTPGQGLQFLFEYFSETQRNKGNFPGRFSGRQFSNSRSEMNVSTLELGDSALYLCASSFQESVTGELFFGEGSRLTVL.

This clone was seen a handful of times. The chain employs TRBV5-6 and TRBJ2-2; 8 bases line up with TRBD1. The CDR3 extends over 16 amino acids. Germline-derived CDR1 and CDR2 are SGHDT and YYEEEE. After removal of 4 bases from V and 3 bases from J, the junction contained 8 bases not matched to a gene. The CDR3 spells CASSPWDRSYTGELFF. DNA of the CDR3: TGTGCCAGCAGCCCATGGGACAGGAGTTACACCGGGGAGCTGTTTTTT.

This chain connects TRBV5-4 to TRBJ2-3, with 9 bases lining up with TRBD1. Looked up from germline, CDR1 is SGHNT and CDR2 is YYREEE (reference sequence). J gave up 1 base and V 4 bases, and 4 bases lay outside the gene matches. CDR3 length: 15 residues. CDR3 DNA: TGTGCCAGCAGCCCCCGGGACAGGGGCACAGATACGCAGTATTTT. Its translation is CASSPRDRGTDTQYF.

The V gene is TRBV30, the J gene TRBJ1-3; a possible D gene is TRBD1 (5 bases). V shed 2 bases and J shed 4 bases, with 18 bases lying between them. The CDR3 runs to 16 residues. The germline V gene encodes CDR1 GTSNPN and CDR2 SVGIG (reference sequence). CDR3 sequence: CAWSFMTVPMGNTIYF. For the CDR3, the DNA is TGTGCCTGGAGTTTCATGACAGTCCCTATGGGAAACACCATATATTTT.

The chain joins TRBV4-2 to TRBJ2-5; 7 bases are a match to TRBD1. The V gene end was trimmed by 4 bases and the J gene end by 5 bases; junction bases not matched to a gene: 19. The CDR3 length is 18 residues. Germline lookup yields CDR1 LGHNA and CDR2 YNFKEQ. The CDR3 nucleotides are TGTGCCAGCAGCCTAACGGGACAGAGAAGGACCCCGGCGGAGACCCAGTACTTC. It codes for CASSLTGQRRTPAETQYF.

There are a few counts of this clone. The rearrangement joins TRBV2 to TRBJ1-5; 8 positions match TRBD1. This CDR3 spans 14 amino acids. In germline, CDR1 is SNHLY, CDR2 FYNNEI. V lost 6 bases, J lost 7 bases, and 8 bases stayed unmatched. Here the CDR3 reads CASRWTGLGQPQHF. CDR3 nucleotide sequence: TGTGCCAGCAGATGGACAGGGCTAGGACAGCCCCAGCATTTT. Full variable domain (rest looked up from reference TRBV2 and TRBJ1-5): EPEVTQTPSHQVTQMGQEVILRCVPISNHLYFYWYRQILGQKVEFLVSFYNNEISEKSEIFDDQFSVERPDGSNFTLKIRSTKLEDSAMYFCASRWTGLGQPQHFGDGTRLSIL.

The V call is TRBV19, the J call TRBJ1-5; D may be TRBD1 (5 bases). V was trimmed by 6 bases and J by 9 bases, leaving 15 bases between them. The CDR3 is made up of 13 amino acids. Germline V gives CDR1 LNHDA, CDR2 SQIVND (reference sequence). CDR3 in DNA: TGTGCCAGTAGACGAACTACCGACAGGCCCCAGCATTTT. This translates into CASRRTTDRPQHF.